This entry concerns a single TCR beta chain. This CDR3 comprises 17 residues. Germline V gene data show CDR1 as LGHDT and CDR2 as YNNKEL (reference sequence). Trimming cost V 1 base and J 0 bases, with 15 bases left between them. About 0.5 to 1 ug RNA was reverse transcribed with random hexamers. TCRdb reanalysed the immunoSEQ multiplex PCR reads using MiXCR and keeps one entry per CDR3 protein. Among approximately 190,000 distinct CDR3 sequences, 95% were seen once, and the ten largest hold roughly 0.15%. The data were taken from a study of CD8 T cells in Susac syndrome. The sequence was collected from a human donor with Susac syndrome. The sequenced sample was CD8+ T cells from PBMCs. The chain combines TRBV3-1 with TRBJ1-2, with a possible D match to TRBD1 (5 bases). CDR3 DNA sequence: TGTGCCAGCAGCCAAGCTTTTCTTGGGACCCCTAACTATGGCTACACCTTC. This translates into CASSQAFLGTPNYGYTF.